The 8 T cell receptor beta chains presented below share a single source sample, sequenced in a study of OX40 agonist ivuxolimab in advanced cancers. Profiled with immunoSEQ multiplex PCR; TCRdb holds only in-frame clones, not every one. The sample lists some 150,000 clones; 90% were seen once. Sequencing used CD4+ or CD8+ T cells sorted from blood, obtained in a trial of the OX40 agonist ivuxolimab. All receptors derive from an adult with an advanced solid tumor such as melanoma, head and neck, liver or kidney cancer.

This chain links TRBV2 with TRBJ2-7; D call uncertain. The CDR3 length is 15 residues. The ends were cut back, 6 bases at V and 4 bases at J, with 19 bases in the middle. Germline loops: CDR1 SNHLY, CDR2 FYNNEI. The CDR3 sequence is CASSQNPSTIYEQYF. The CDR3 DNA reads TGTGCCAGCAGCCAAAACCCTTCGACCATTTACGAGCAGTACTTC. The full variable domain, completed using reference TRBV2 and TRBJ2-7, is EPEVTQTPSHQVTQMGQEVILRCVPISNHLYFYWYRQILGQKVEFLVSFYNNEISEKSEIFDDQFSVERPDGSNFTLKIRSTKLEDSAMYFCASSQNPSTIYEQYFGPGTRLTVT.

This chain links TRBV5-1 with TRBJ2-2; D not resolved. Germline assignment: CDR1 SGHRS and CDR2 YFSETQ. The length of the CDR3 is 13 residues. V shed 4 bases and J shed 5 bases, with 9 bases lying between them. The CDR3: CASSSYLTGELFF. CDR3 bases: TGCGCCAGCAGCAGTTATCTAACCGGGGAGCTGTTTTTT.

V usage is TRBV7-2 and J usage is TRBJ1-2; no reliable D call. CDR1 and CDR2 from the germline V gene are SGHTA and FQGNSA. V gave up 5 bases and J gave up 2 bases, with 9 bases separating them. The CDR3 length is 13 residues. The chain's CDR3 is CASSVDANYGYTF. CDR3 DNA: TGTGCCAGCAGCGTCGACGCGAACTATGGCTACACCTTC.

This chain joins TRBV5-1 and TRBJ2-3, with D perhaps matching TRBD2 (5 bases). This CDR3 spans 15 amino acids. Looked up from germline, CDR1 is SGHRS and CDR2 is YFSETQ. Trimming pared 2 bases from V and 3 bases from J, leaving 13 bases between. CDR3 loop: CASSFEGRVTDTQYF. For the CDR3, the DNA is TGCGCCAGCAGCTTTGAGGGAAGGGTAACAGATACGCAGTATTTT.

The chain joins TRBV5-1 to TRBJ2-7; D call uncertain. In germline, CDR1 is SGHRS, CDR2 YFSETQ. The ends were cut back, 1 base at V and 3 bases at J, with 11 bases in the middle. There are 14 residues in the CDR3. The CDR3 DNA reads TGCGCCAGCAGCTTGCTCCCCCCGGGCTACGAGCAGTACTTC. Its protein product is CASSLLPPGYEQYF.

The rearrangement links TRBV4-2 to TRBJ2-1; tentative D call: TRBD2 (6 bases). Between the trimmed V and J ends, which lost 3 bases and 3 bases, there was a span of 21 bases. The V gene's germline CDR1 is LGHNA and CDR2 YNFKEQ. The length of the CDR3 is 18 residues. The CDR3 sequence is CASSQRSPLATGYNEQFF. CDR3 nucleotides: TGTGCCAGCAGCCAGCGCAGCCCACTAGCTACGGGCTACAATGAGCAGTTCTTC.

V is TRBV7-8 and J is TRBJ2-7, with a tentative D call TRBD1 (7 bases). CDR1 SGHVS and CDR2 FQNEAQ come from the germline V gene. V was shortened by 1 base and J by 3 bases, with 13 bases between the two germline ends. This CDR3 contains 15 residues. The CDR3 DNA reads as TGTGCCAGCAGCTTAGGCGGGACAGCTTACTACGAGCAGTACTTC. Amino acid sequence: CASSLGGTAYYEQYF.

The chain links TRBV6-6 to TRBJ2-7; D may be TRBD1 (6 bases). CDR3 size: 14 residues. Germline V lookup: CDR1 MNHNY, CDR2 SVGAGI (reference sequence). Trimming removed 5 bases at V and 3 bases at J, with 14 bases between. CDR3 sequence (DNA): TGTGCCAGCAGTAATTACAGGGCTGGCTACGAGCAGTACTTC. Residues: CASSNYRAGYEQYF.